This T cell receptor beta chain was profiled in a study of cytomegalovirus exposure and HLA in healthy donors. V was clipped by 4 bases and J by 9 bases, with 13 bases between them. Germline V lookup: CDR1 SEHNR, CDR2 FQNEAQ (reference sequence). This CDR3 is built from 13 residues. PCR employed 60 Vbeta and 13 Jbeta primers. Data came from immunoSEQ multiplex PCR; TCRdb stores just in-frame clones and leaves some out. This table lists 110,000 to 150,000 clones. The chain is built from TRBV7-9 and TRBJ2-1, with no clear D. The sequence was collected from a male donor in good health and CMV-seronegative. The sequenced sample consisted of PBMCs. The chain's CDR3 is CASSSPVVIEQFF. The CDR3 DNA sequence: TGTGCCAGCAGCTCCCCGGTGGTGATTGAGCAGTTCTTC.